These 22 T cell receptor beta chains were all obtained from the same sample, sequenced in a study of T cell repertoires in cytomegalovirus infection (dated by TCRdb to about 2019). Sequencer: Illumina HiSeq 1500. TCRdb ran its own pipeline on the public reads, namely fastp trimming at Q25 and MiXCR clone calling, and kept in-frame beta chains. Each CDR3 protein appears once, grouped with its most common genes and DNA. Present in this sample are about 460,000 distinct CDR3 sequences, over 9% of which were seen just once. The top ten constitute roughly 10% of the sample. The specimen sequenced was PBMCs. The receptors stem from a human donor in good health (CMV status not recorded). Some clones in this sample may be carry-over from other donors' samples.

The J gene is TRBJ2-5, the V gene TRBV20-1; TRBD2 aligns across 10 bases. The ends lost 0 bases at V and 4 bases at J; junction bases unmatched: 5. This CDR3 is 15 amino acids long. CDR1 is DFQATT and CDR2 is SNEGSKA in the germline V gene (reference sequence). In DNA form, the CDR3 reads TGCAGTGCTAGAGATCTAGCGGGAGCGTTAGAGACCCAGTACTTC. It is translated as CSARDLAGALETQYF.

This clonotype was recorded at least ten times. The rearrangement joins TRBV6-1 to TRBJ1-6; 7 nucleotides line up with TRBD1. V shed 7 bases, J shed 3 bases, and the junction held 3 bases outside the gene matches. The CDR3 covers 14 residues. Germline V gene sequence: CDR1 MNHNS, CDR2 SASEGT. The CDR3 loop is CASTRDSYNSPLHF. For the CDR3, the DNA is TGTGCCAGCACAAGGGACAGCTATAATTCACCCCTCCACTTT.

This clonotype appeared many times. The V gene is TRBV27, the J gene TRBJ2-3, with 14 nucleotides matching TRBD2. The CDR3 runs 16 residues. J gave up 0 bases and V 11 bases, and 7 bases lay outside the gene matches. CDR1 MNHEY and CDR2 SMNVEV come from the germline V gene (reference sequence). CDR3 sequence (DNA): TGTGCCGGACGACTAGCGGGAGGGGGGAGCACAGATACGCAGTATTTT. This gives the protein CAGRLAGGGSTDTQYF.

This clonotype was picked up many times. The V and J genes are TRBV11-2 and TRBJ2-1; D is possibly TRBD1 (5 bases). Trimming pared 4 bases from V and 6 bases from J, leaving 22 bases between. There are 17 residues in the CDR3. The V gene's germline CDR1 is SGHAT and CDR2 FQNNGV. The CDR3 spells CASSSFVDRTAGNEQFF. The DNA of the CDR3 is TGTGCCAGCAGCTCCTTCGTTGACAGAACTGCTGGCAATGAGCAGTTCTTC.

This clonotype was recorded a few times. The chain combines TRBV3-1 with TRBJ2-5, with 11 bases identical to TRBD2. CDR1 and CDR2 from the germline V gene are LGHDT and YNNKEL (reference sequence). The V gene end was trimmed by 6 bases and the J gene end by 4 bases; junction bases not matched to a gene: 7. The CDR3 is made up of 15 amino acids. The CDR3 bases are TGTGCCAGCAGTCATAGCGGGGGGGCCGGAGAGACCCAGTACTTC. It is translated as CASSHSGGAGETQYF.

In this sample, this clonotype turned up a few times. The rearrangement joins TRBV4-1 to TRBJ1-1, with 7 bases matching TRBD1. The germline CDR1 and CDR2 sequences are MGHRA and YSYEKL. This CDR3 contains 16 residues. J was trimmed by 4 bases and V by 3 bases; bases with no gene match: 11. The CDR3 nucleotides read TGCGCCAGCAGCCATGTTACCGGGACAGCAGGCACTGAAGCTTTCTTT. Translating it yields CASSHVTGTAGTEAFF.

This clonotype was observed at least ten times. The chain links TRBV11-2 to TRBJ2-4, with no clear D. Per germline, CDR1 SGHAT and CDR2 FQNNGV. Trimming shortened V by 6 bases and J by 0 bases, and 18 bases separated the two germline ends. The CDR3 covers 17 residues. CDR3 nucleotides: TGTGCCAGCAGTCACCATTCTTTGGAGATAGCCAAAAACATTCAGTACTTC. Protein product: CASSHHSLEIAKNIQYF.

This clonotype was seen at least ten times. The chain is built from TRBV5-1 and TRBJ2-2; 10 positions agree with TRBD1. Germline CDR1 reads SGHRS; CDR2 reads YFSETQ. The CDR3 covers 16 residues. The junction had 4 bases not matched to a gene; V was cut back by 3 bases and J by 2 bases. This CDR3 reads CASSWVTGGNTGELFF. CDR3 in DNA: TGCGCCAGCAGCTGGGTGACAGGGGGCAACACCGGGGAGCTGTTTTTT. Based on the CDR3 plus reference TRBV5-1 and TRBJ2-2, the full variable domain is KAGVTQTPRYLIKTRGQQVTLSCSPISGHRSVSWYQQTPGQGLQFLFEYFSETQRNKGNFPGRFSGRQFSNSRSEMNVSTLELGDSALYLCASSWVTGGNTGELFFGEGSRLTVL.

This clonotype has only a few counts. V usage is TRBV20-1 and J usage is TRBJ2-3, with a possible D match to TRBD1 (6 bases). The V end was cut by 2 bases, the J end by 0 bases, with 15 bases between. This CDR3 spans 16 amino acids. In germline, CDR1 is DFQATT, CDR2 SNEGSKA (reference sequence). CDR3 nucleotide sequence: TGCAGTGCTAGATCTCCCGGCAGGGGTAGCACAGATACGCAGTATTTT. This codes for CSARSPGRGSTDTQYF.

This clonotype was counted ten times or more. The chain is built from TRBV7-9 and TRBJ1-4; no definite D call. V was pared by 5 bases and J by 2 bases, with 9 bases between. This CDR3 is 14 amino acids long. Germline V gene lookup returns CDR1 SEHNR and CDR2 FQNEAQ (reference sequence). The CDR3 nucleotides read TGTGCCAGCAGCCCCGACGGTACTAATGAAAAACTGTTTTTT. Residues: CASSPDGTNEKLFF.

CDR3 loop: CASSSTGYNQPQHF. The CDR3 DNA reads as TGTGCCAGCAGCTCCACCGGGTACAATCAGCCCCAGCATTTT. This chain uses TRBV7-9 with TRBJ1-5; D is unresolved. V shed 4 bases and J shed 3 bases, with 10 bases lying between them. CDR1 and CDR2 from the germline V gene are SEHNR and FQNEAQ (reference sequence). The CDR3 is made up of 14 amino acids.

This clonotype was counted ten times or more. V and J are TRBV14 and TRBJ1-2, with D possibly TRBD1 on 6 matching bases. Looked up from germline, CDR1 is SGHDN and CDR2 is FVKESK. V was trimmed by 3 bases and J by 0 bases, leaving 20 bases between them. This CDR3 contains 18 residues. This CDR3 is CASSHSFGQSLSNYGYTF. CDR3 coding DNA: TGTGCCAGCAGCCATTCTTTCGGACAGTCCCTCTCTAACTATGGCTACACCTTC.

This clonotype was seen many times. This chain links TRBV7-7 with TRBJ2-5; D perhaps matches TRBD2 (6 bases). This CDR3 contains 15 residues. Trimming shortened V by 1 base and J by 1 base, and 10 bases separated the two germline ends. Germline V gene lookup returns CDR1 SSHAT and CDR2 FNYEAQ (reference sequence). This chain's CDR3 is CASSLVGGIQETQYF. DNA of the CDR3: TGTGCCAGCAGCTTAGTCGGGGGAATCCAAGAGACCCAGTACTTC.

The J gene is TRBJ1-1, the V gene TRBV24-1; 9 bases are shared with TRBD1. Trimming took 4 bases from V and 3 from J; bases not matched to a gene: 5. The CDR3 totals 15 residues. Germline CDR1 is KGHDR and CDR2 is SFDVKD. DNA of the CDR3: TGTGCCACCAGTGAGGGGACAGGGTCAGACACTGAAGCTTTCTTT. This encodes CATSEGTGSDTEAFF.

This clonotype was observed at least ten times. The CDR3 bases are TGTGCCAGCAGCCCCCTTTCCGGGAACACTGAAGCTTTCTTT. Its protein product is CASSPLSGNTEAFF. This chain uses TRBV7-6 with TRBJ1-1; D is ambiguous. Trimming removed 5 bases from V and 1 base from J, with 11 bases in between. This CDR3 comprises 14 residues. The germline CDR1 and CDR2 sequences are SGHVS and FNYEAQ. Full variable domain (outside the CDR3, taken from reference TRBV7-6 and TRBJ1-1): GAGVSQSPRYKVTKRGQDVALRCDPISGHVSLYWYRQALGQGPEFLTYFNYEAQQDKSGLPNDRFSAERPEGSISTLTIQRTEQRDSAMYRCASSPLSGNTEAFFGQGTRLTVV.

This clonotype was detected ten times or more. This chain joins TRBV4-1 and TRBJ2-1; D may be TRBD1 (6 bases). Trimming pared 4 bases from V and 7 bases from J, leaving 11 bases between. CDR1 is MGHRA and CDR2 is YSYEKL in the germline V gene. CDR3 size: 13 residues. The CDR3 reads CASSRSTGNEQFF. CDR3 nucleotide sequence: TGCGCCAGCAGCCGCAGTACAGGGAATGAGCAGTTCTTC.

V and J are TRBV7-4 and TRBJ1-1; D gene ambiguous. V was cut by 3 bases and J by 7 bases, with 9 bases left in between. The CDR3 is made up of 12 amino acids. The germline V gene encodes CDR1 SGHVT and CDR2 SQSDAQ. The DNA of the CDR3 is TGTGCCAGCAGCTTTGAGGGTGGTGAAGCTTTCTTT. Protein: CASSFEGGEAFF.

In this sample, this clonotype turned up many times. The chain recombines TRBV12-3 or TRBV12-4 with TRBJ1-2; no firm D call. The CDR3 has 13 residues. V was pared by 3 bases and J by 6 bases, with 11 bases between. The CDR3 nucleotides read TGTGCCAGCAGTTTGGTCGGGAGGGATGGCTACACCTTC. Encoded protein: CASSLVGRDGYTF.

V and J are TRBV12-3 or TRBV12-4 and TRBJ1-1; unclear D gene. The CDR3 totals 14 residues. Trimming removed 7 bases from V and 0 bases from J, with 12 bases in between. CDR3 sequence reads: CASTSWWVNTEAFF. The DNA of the CDR3 is TGTGCCAGCACCTCTTGGTGGGTGAACACTGAAGCTTTCTTT.

The rearrangement joins TRBV7-6 to TRBJ1-2; 7 bases match TRBD1. V shed 3 bases, J shed 7 bases, and the junction held 2 bases outside the gene matches. The CDR3 consists of 12 residues. Germline V lookup: CDR1 SGHVS, CDR2 FNYEAQ. CDR3 DNA: TGTGCCAGCAGCTTGGGGACAGCTGGCTACACCTTC. Translated: CASSLGTAGYTF.

This clonotype was seen ten or more times. The chain combines TRBV5-1 with TRBJ2-7, with a weak D call TRBD1 (6 bases). In germline, CDR1 is SGHRS, CDR2 YFSETQ. This CDR3 comprises 14 residues. V gave up 1 base and J gave up 0 bases, with 8 bases separating them. The DNA for the CDR3 is TGCGCCAGCAGCTTGCTGACAGGCTCCTACGAGCAGTACTTC. Translating gives CASSLLTGSYEQYF.

This clonotype was counted ten times or more. The chain joins TRBV7-6 to TRBJ2-3, with 7 positions matching TRBD1. Losses at the gene ends were 1 base for V and 5 bases for J; bases not matched to a gene: 12. Germline V gives CDR1 SGHVS, CDR2 FNYEAQ. CDR3 length: 17 amino acids. CDR3: CASSLVPRGQTKDTQYF. The CDR3, as DNA: TGTGCCAGCAGCTTAGTTCCGAGGGGACAGACCAAAGATACGCAGTATTTT.